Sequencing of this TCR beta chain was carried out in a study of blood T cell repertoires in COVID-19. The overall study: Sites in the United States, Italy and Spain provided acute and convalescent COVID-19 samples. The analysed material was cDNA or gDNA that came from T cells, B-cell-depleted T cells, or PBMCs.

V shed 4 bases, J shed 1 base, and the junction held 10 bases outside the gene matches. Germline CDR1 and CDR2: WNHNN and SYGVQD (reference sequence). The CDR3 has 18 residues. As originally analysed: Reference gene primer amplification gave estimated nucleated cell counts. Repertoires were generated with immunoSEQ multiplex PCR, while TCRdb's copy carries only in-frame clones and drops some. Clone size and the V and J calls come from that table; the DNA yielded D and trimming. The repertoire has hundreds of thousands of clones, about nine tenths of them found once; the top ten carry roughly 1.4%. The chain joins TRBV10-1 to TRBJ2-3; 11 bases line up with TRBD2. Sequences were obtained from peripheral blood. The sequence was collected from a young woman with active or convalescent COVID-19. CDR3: CASSGPSGGPKGTDTQYF. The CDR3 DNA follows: TGCGCCAGCAGTGGGCCTAGCGGGGGGCCAAAGGGCACAGATACGCAGTATTTT.